This is a list of T cell receptor beta chains from one sample in a study of T cell responses to AZD1222 COVID-19 vaccine. Sequencing was performed with immunoSEQ multiplex PCR; in TCRdb, only in-frame clones are kept and a portion is missing. The table includes 55,000 to 65,000 clones, approximately 80% detected once. Sequences were derived from peripheral blood, sampled 28 days after the second AZD1222 dose. The receptors here all came from an adult who received the AZD1222 COVID-19 vaccine. Both conserved end residues are part of each CDR3. Fields, in order: J gene, V gene, D gene, clone size, CDR3 DNA, CDR3 protein. A D gene is named only where the DNA matches it firmly. Clone size is shown for a subset of rows, as once, few, many or a class of expanded clone.

TRBJ2-1	TRBV9	TRBD2	NA	TGTGCCAGCAGCGTCTTGGGGACTAGCGTCTACAATGAGCAGTTCTTC	CASSVLGTSVYNEQFF
TRBJ2-1	TRBV7-9	NA	NA	TGTGCCAGCAGCTTATCTGTCCCGGGCTACAATGAGCAGTTCTTC	CASSLSVPGYNEQFF
TRBJ1-2	TRBV4-1	NA	few	TGCGCCAGCAGCCAACTCTGGCCGGTACTAAACTATGGCTACACCTTC	CASSQLWPVLNYGYTF
TRBJ2-7	TRBV6-2/TRBV6-3	TRBD2	NA	TGTGCCAGCAGTTACCAGGGACTAGCGGAAGGGGTGTACGAGCAGTACTTC	CASSYQGLAEGVYEQYF
TRBJ1-6	TRBV28	NA	few	TGTGCCAGCAGTCCCCGACACCGAGGGAGTTCACCCCTCCACTTT	CASSPRHRGSSPLHF
TRBJ2-1	TRBV18	TRBD2	once	TGTGCCAGCTCACCTAGCGGGAGGGCAGCCAATGAGCAGTTCTTC	CASSPSGRAANEQFF
TRBJ1-1	TRBV18	NA	NA	TGTGCCAGCTCACCACCTAACGCACAGGGCACTGAAGCTTTCTTT	CASSPPNAQGTEAFF
TRBJ1-2	TRBV5-1	TRBD1	few	TGCGCCAGCAGCGACCAGGGGGCCTATGGCTACACCTTC	CASSDQGAYGYTF
TRBJ1-3	TRBV9	NA	NA	TGTGCCAGCAGCTTGCAAACTGGGAGCTCTGGAAACACCATATATTTT	CASSLQTGSSGNTIYF
TRBJ2-1	TRBV3-1/TRBV3-2	TRBD2	NA	TGTGCCAGCAGCCAGGGACTAGCGGGAGCCTACAATGAGCAGTTCTTC	CASSQGLAGAYNEQFF
TRBJ2-1	TRBV3-1/TRBV3-2	TRBD2	once	TGTGCCAGCAGCCAAGAGACTAGCGGGGGAGTTGAGCAGTTCTTC	CASSQETSGGVEQFF
TRBJ1-2	TRBV4-1	NA	NA	TGCGCCAGCAGCCAAGATCTACAGTTCTATGGCTACACCTTC	CASSQDLQFYGYTF
TRBJ1-4	TRBV15	NA	NA	TGTGCCACCGGCAAAGAGGGGAGTGAGGGCGAAAAACTGTTTTTT	CATGKEGSEGEKLFF
TRBJ1-1	TRBV11-2	NA	once	TGTGCCAGCAGCTTAGGTCGGTACACTGAAGCTTTCTTT	CASSLGRYTEAFF
TRBJ2-7	TRBV6-5	NA	NA	TGTGCCAGCAGTTACGCGGGGTCCAGCGCTACAAGGTCGCAGTACTTC	CASSYAGSSATRSQYF
TRBJ1-4	TRBV7-9	NA	NA	TGTGCCAGCAGCTTAGATCGGGGGGATGAAAAACTGTTTTTT	CASSLDRGDEKLFF
TRBJ1-1	TRBV7-8	NA	NA	TGTGCCAGCAGCCCCCGACGTCGTCAGAACACTGAAGCTTTCTTT	CASSPRRRQNTEAFF
TRBJ2-3	TRBV11-3	NA	NA	TGTGCCAGCAGTCCTAGCACCAGGAACACAGATACGCAGTATTTT	CASSPSTRNTDTQYF
TRBJ1-5	TRBV7-8	NA	few	TGTGCCAGCAGCTTACAGGCCCGGGGTCTAAATCAGCCCCAGCATTTT	CASSLQARGLNQPQHF
TRBJ1-1	TRBV28	NA	NA	TGTGCCAGCTGCAGGGTTTTGAATACTGAAGCTTTCTTT	CASCRVLNTEAFF
TRBJ1-5	TRBV5-3	NA	NA	TGTGCCACCATACAGGTTGATCAGCCCCAGCATTTT	CATIQVDQPQHF
TRBJ1-2	TRBV5-6	NA	NA	TGTGCCAGCAGCCCTGACCGATTCTATGGCTACACCTTC	CASSPDRFYGYTF